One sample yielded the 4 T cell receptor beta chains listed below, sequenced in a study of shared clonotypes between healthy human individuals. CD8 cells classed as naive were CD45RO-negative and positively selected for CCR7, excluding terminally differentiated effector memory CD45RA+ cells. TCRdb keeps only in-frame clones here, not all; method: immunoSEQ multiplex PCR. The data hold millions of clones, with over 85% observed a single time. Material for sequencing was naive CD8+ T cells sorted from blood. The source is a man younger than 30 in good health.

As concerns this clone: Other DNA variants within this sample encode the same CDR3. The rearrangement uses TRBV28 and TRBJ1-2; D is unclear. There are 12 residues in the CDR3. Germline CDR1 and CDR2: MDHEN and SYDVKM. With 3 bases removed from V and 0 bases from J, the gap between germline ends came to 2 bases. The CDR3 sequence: CASSFSNYGYTF. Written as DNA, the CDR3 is TGTGCCAGCAGTTTTTCTAACTATGGCTACACCTTC.

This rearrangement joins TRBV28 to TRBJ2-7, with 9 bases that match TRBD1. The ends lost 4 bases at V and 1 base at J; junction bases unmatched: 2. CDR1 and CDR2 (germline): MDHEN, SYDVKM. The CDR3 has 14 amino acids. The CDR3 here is CASSSQGASYEQYF. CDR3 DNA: TGTGCCAGCAGTTCACAGGGGGCGTCCTACGAGCAGTACTTC.

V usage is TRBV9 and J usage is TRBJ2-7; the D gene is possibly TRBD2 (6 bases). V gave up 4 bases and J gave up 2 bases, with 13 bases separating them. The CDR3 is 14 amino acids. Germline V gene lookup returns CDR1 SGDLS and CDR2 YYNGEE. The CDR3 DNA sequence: TGTGCCAGCAGCCATGGGACTTCCACCTACGAGCAGTACTTC. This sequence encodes CASSHGTSTYEQYF. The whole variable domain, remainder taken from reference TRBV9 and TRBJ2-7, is DSGVTQTPKHLITATGQRVTLRCSPRSGDLSVYWYQQSLDQGLQFLIQYYNGEERAKGNILERFSAQQFPDLHSELNLSSLELGDSALYFCASSHGTSTYEQYFGPGTRLTVT.

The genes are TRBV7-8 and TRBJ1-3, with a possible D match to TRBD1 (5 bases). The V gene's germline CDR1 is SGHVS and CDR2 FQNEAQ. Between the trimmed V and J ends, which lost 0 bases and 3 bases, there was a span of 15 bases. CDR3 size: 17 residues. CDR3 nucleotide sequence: TGTGCCAGCAGCTTAGCCTCCGGGACGCGGGTTGGAAACACCATATATTTT. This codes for CASSLASGTRVGNTIYF.